This TCR beta chain was found in a study of shared clonotypes between healthy human individuals. Study summary: CD4 naive and CD4 memory each took three plates per donor, while CD8 naive took two and CD8 memory one.

The germline V and J ends were trimmed by 1 base and 3 bases, with 16 bases remaining between them. Germline CDR1 MDHEN, CDR2 SYDVKM. This CDR3 is built from 16 residues. Donors included only healthy HIV-negative adults lacking recent acute infections or vaccinations. The sorted-subset replicate PCRs were given 150 to 200 ng DNA, which is about 29,000 T cell genomes. Only in-frame clones appear in the TCRdb table, and some are missing; sequencing was by immunoSEQ multiplex PCR. The repertoire holds 1,400,000 or so clones, with 98% to 99% as singletons. Points on this clone: The antigen is unknown.

Findings of the study overall: Some clonotypes were shared by all four sorted-subset donors, while others were not shared. The non-shared ones had lower generation probabilities than the shared ones.

This TCR derives from a man in his thirties or forties in good health. The chain is built from TRBV28 and TRBJ2-7; TRBD2 is a possible D gene (6 bases). Sequencing was done on a sample of naive CD4+ T cells sorted from blood. Subset described: CD45RA+ positively selected. The CDR3 bases are TGTGCCAGCAGTTTATCAAGTCGGGGGTCCCACTACGAGCAGTACTTC. It yields the protein CASSLSSRGSHYEQYF. Drawing the rest from reference TRBV28 and TRBJ2-7, the complete variable domain is DVKVTQSSRYLVKRTGEKVFLECVQDMDHENMFWYRQDPGLGLRLIYFSYDVKMKEKGDIPEGYSVSREKKERFSLILESASTNQTSMYLCASSLSSRGSHYEQYFGPGTRLTVT.